Presented here are 22 T cell receptor beta chains from one specimen sequenced in a study of blood T cells in healthy people across ages. It was with a sample-barcoded 5' primer and a J-beta primer mix that a second PCR of about 6 to 12 cycles was run. TCRdb redid the calling of the 5' RACE reads with MiXCR, one entry per CDR3 protein. The data show 1 million or so distinct CDR3 sequences, 20% to 25% seen once. The same sample was also used in a study of T cells of mothers and their children.

Sequences were obtained from blood. Receptors were obtained from a girl aged 2 to 10 in good health.

For this clonotype: Relative to the germline gene, one junction end is altered; a read error may explain this. The chain recombines TRBV20-1 with TRBJ1-4, with D unresolved. CDR1 and CDR2 (germline): DFQATT, SNEGSKA (reference sequence). The CDR3 is 14 residues long. CDR3 sequence (DNA): TGCAGTGCGAGAGGCTACGATGATAATGAAAAACTGTTTTTT. Protein product: CSARGYDDNEKLFF.

The genes are TRBV28 and TRBJ2-3; D is undetermined. CDR1 is MDHEN and CDR2 is SYDVKM in the germline V gene. There are 14 residues in the CDR3. Between the trimmed V and J ends, which lost 1 base and 2 bases, there was a span of 7 bases. The CDR3, as DNA: TGTGCCAGCAGTTTATTAGGGCTCACAGATACGCAGTATTTT. Amino acids: CASSLLGLTDTQYF.

The chain combines TRBV28 with TRBJ2-2, with a weak D call TRBD1 (6 bases). The CDR3 spans 15 residues. The germline V gene has CDR1 MDHEN and CDR2 SYDVKM. Trimming cost V 1 base and J 9 bases, with 15 bases left between them. This chain's CDR3 is CASSLSGTRGRELFF. The DNA of the CDR3 is TGTGCCAGCAGTTTATCCGGGACCAGGGGCCGGGAGCTGTTTTTT.

Worth noting for this clonotype: Being one base from a much bigger clone, this may be a read error. The rearrangement joins TRBV28 to TRBJ2-1, with D perhaps matching TRBD1 (6 bases). The CDR3 runs 15 residues. The germline V and J ends were trimmed by 5 bases and 8 bases, with 19 bases remaining between them. Germline V lookup: CDR1 MDHEN, CDR2 SYDVKM. Here the CDR3 DNA reads TGTGCCAGCAGTCTACCGGGACAATTGAAGGATGAGCAGTTCTTC. This encodes CASSLPGQLKDEQFF.

This clonotype was counted between two and nine times. The chain combines TRBV27 with TRBJ2-7; D ambiguous. The CDR3 extends over 14 amino acids. CDR1 is MNHEY, CDR2 SMNVEV, per germline (reference sequence). Trimming took off 9 bases at V and 4 bases at J, with 19 bases between the two ends. This CDR3 is CASGKALGGYEQYF. The CDR3 nucleotides are TGTGCCAGTGGAAAGGCACTTGGTGGTTACGAGCAGTACTTC.

This clonotype was found a few times. The rearrangement joins TRBV11-2 to TRBJ2-5, with 7 positions matching TRBD2. The J segment lost 5 bases and the V segment lost 5 bases, leaving 17 bases of the junction unmatched. The germline V gene encodes CDR1 SGHAT and CDR2 FQNNGV. The CDR3 has 17 amino acids. CDR3 sequence reads: CASSPTPVGRALETQYF. DNA for the CDR3: TGTGCCAGCAGCCCTACACCGGTGGGGAGGGCCCTGGAGACCCAGTACTTC.

This clonotype came up a few times. The chain employs TRBV3-1 and TRBJ1-1, with D uncertain. The CDR3 is 14 residues long. V was trimmed by 0 bases and J by 5 bases, leaving 10 bases between them. Germline CDR1 LGHDT, CDR2 YNNKEL (reference sequence). The CDR3 sequence: CASSQDRGRTEAFF. The CDR3 coding sequence is TGTGCCAGCAGCCAAGACAGAGGGAGAACTGAAGCTTTCTTT.

The J gene is TRBJ2-5, the V gene TRBV6-1; D is uncertain. The J call may be mistaken, given a closer DNA end match to TRBJ2-7. Germline values: CDR1 MNHNS, CDR2 SASEGT. This CDR3 is 17 amino acids long. CDR3 region: CASSEALYSPTSYEQYF. CDR3 DNA: TGTGCCAGCAGTGAAGCTTTGTACAGCCCAACCTCCTACGAGCAGTACTTC.

The chain recombines TRBV29-1 with TRBJ2-1, with D unresolved. V was clipped by 6 bases and J by 2 bases, with 11 bases between them. In germline, CDR1 is SQVTM, CDR2 ANQGSEA. The CDR3 sequence is 13 residues long. The CDR3 is CSVGGNTYNEQFF. The CDR3, as DNA: TGCAGCGTAGGTGGGAATACCTACAATGAGCAGTTCTTC.

The chain carries TRBV6-6 and TRBJ2-4; no definite D call. With 6 bases removed from V and 6 bases from J, the gap between germline ends came to 9 bases. Germline V lookup: CDR1 MNHNY, CDR2 SVGAGI (reference sequence). The CDR3 totals 12 residues. The CDR3 sequence: CASSALRNIQYF. CDR3 nucleotide sequence: TGTGCCAGCAGCGCCCTTAGAAACATTCAGTACTTC.

This clonotype was seen a few times. The chain joins TRBV20-1 to TRBJ2-7; 9 bases are shared with TRBD2. The V gene end was trimmed by 0 bases and the J gene end by 3 bases; junction bases not matched to a gene: 12. CDR1 is DFQATT, CDR2 SNEGSKA, per germline (reference sequence). The CDR3 covers 17 residues. CDR3 sequence reads: CSARDLGTSGRHYEQYF. CDR3 sequence (DNA): TGCAGTGCTAGAGATCTAGGAACTAGCGGGCGCCACTACGAGCAGTACTTC.

This rearrangement joins TRBV9 to TRBJ1-1, with D possibly being TRBD1 (5 bases). The CDR3 length is 15 residues. Germline CDR1 SGDLS, CDR2 YYNGEE. The V and J ends lost 0 bases and 3 bases respectively, with 12 bases between them. The CDR3 bases are TGTGCCAGCAGCGTAGATCCAACGGGGGACACTGAAGCTTTCTTT. Encoded protein: CASSVDPTGDTEAFF.

This clonotype has ten or more counts. The V gene is TRBV10-3, the J gene TRBJ2-5; D may correspond to TRBD1 or TRBD2 (5 bases each). The J call may be faulty, since TRBJ2-7 better matches the DNA end. The CDR3 loop spans 14 amino acids. Germline values: CDR1 ENHRY, CDR2 SYGVKD. The DNA for the CDR3 is TGTGCCATCAGTGAAGAGGGGCTCTCCTACGAGCAGTACTTC. It translates to CAISEEGLSYEQYF.

The chain joins TRBV12-3 or TRBV12-4 to TRBJ2-1; 7 positions match TRBD1. This CDR3 contains 16 residues. With 5 bases clipped from V and 4 bases from J, the junction kept 11 bases outside the gene matches. The CDR3 loop is CASSATGTALYNEQFF. The CDR3 coding sequence is TGTGCCAGCAGTGCCACCGGGACAGCCCTTTACAATGAGCAGTTCTTC.

V and J are TRBV7-3 and TRBJ2-5, with 9 positions matching TRBD2. Trimming took 5 bases from V and 3 from J; bases not matched to a gene: 4. The CDR3 runs 14 residues. Germline CDR1 and CDR2: SGHTA and FQGTGA. The CDR3 nucleotides are TGTGCCAGCAGCCGCGGGGGGGGAGAAGAGACCCAGTACTTC. It encodes CASSRGGGEETQYF.

The gene calls are TRBV12-3 or TRBV12-4 and TRBJ1-1, with 7 bases aligning to TRBD1. The CDR3 spans 15 residues. V trimming: 6 bases; J trimming: 6 bases; junction bases outside the gene matches: 13. CDR3 protein: CASSSNLRGDPEAFF. The CDR3 coding sequence is TGTGCCAGCAGCTCCAACCTCAGGGGGGATCCTGAAGCTTTCTTT.

The rearrangement uses TRBV9 and TRBJ2-1, with 7 bases identical to TRBD2. CDR1 and CDR2 (germline): SGDLS, YYNGEE. The ends lost 0 bases at V and 5 bases at J; junction bases unmatched: 5. CDR3 length: 15 amino acids. The CDR3 reads CASSVGGGSNNEQFF. The CDR3 nucleotides are TGTGCCAGCAGCGTAGGCGGCGGGAGTAACAATGAGCAGTTCTTC. The full variable domain, its missing parts supplied by reference TRBV9 and TRBJ2-1, is DSGVTQTPKHLITATGQRVTLRCSPRSGDLSVYWYQQSLDQGLQFLIQYYNGEERAKGNILERFSAQQFPDLHSELNLSSLELGDSALYFCASSVGGGSNNEQFFGPGTRLTVL.

The CDR3, as DNA: TGTGCCAGCACTTTGGGTGGAGATGAAGCTTTCTTT. It translates to CASTLGGDEAFF. The genes are TRBV12-3 or TRBV12-4 and TRBJ1-1; D gene uncertain. This CDR3 has 12 amino acids. Trimming cost V 7 bases and J 7 bases, with 13 bases left between them.

The chain links TRBV29-1 to TRBJ2-7; a weak D match, TRBD1 (5 bases). From germline, CDR1 is SQVTM and CDR2 ANQGSEA. The V gene lost 3 bases and the J gene lost 6 bases, with 15 bases spanning the gap. The CDR3 spans 13 residues. CDR3 sequence: CSVEYSGASEQYF. The CDR3 DNA follows: TGCAGCGTTGAGTACTCTGGGGCCTCCGAGCAGTACTTC.

A few counts support this clonotype. V is TRBV7-8 and J is TRBJ2-4; D gene uncertain. Trimming took 1 base from V and 8 from J, leaving 12 bases between them. This CDR3 is built from 14 residues. Germline CDR1 reads SGHVS; CDR2 reads FQNEAQ. In DNA, the CDR3 is TGTGCCAGCAGCTTAGATAGTCGCACAGACATTCAGTACTTC. Translation gives CASSLDSRTDIQYF.

Worth noting for this clonotype: One end of the junction varies from germline; a read error may be responsible. This chain connects TRBV28 to TRBJ2-3; TRBD1 is a possible D gene (6 bases). The CDR3 has 16 amino acids. Germline V gene sequence: CDR1 MDHEN, CDR2 SYDVKM. The CDR3 protein is CASSPLRDTSTYTQYF. Written as DNA, the CDR3 is TGTGCCAGCAGTCCTCTACGGGACACCTCCACATATACGCAGTATTTT.

This chain uses TRBV11-2 with TRBJ2-6, with 7 nucleotides matching TRBD2. V lost 0 bases, J lost 0 bases, and 8 bases stayed unmatched. Germline CDR1 is SGHAT and CDR2 is FQNNGV. The CDR3 is 19 residues long. The CDR3 protein is CASSLDSAGVGSGANVLTF. The CDR3 coding sequence is TGTGCCAGCAGCTTAGATTCTGCGGGGGTGGGCTCTGGGGCCAACGTCCTGACTTTC.